A single T cell receptor beta chain is shown here with its context. Its binding antigen is unknown. Per-base qualities were not stored, and no clone one base away is much larger. The entry originates in a study of memory CD4+ T cells and cytomegalovirus serostatus (dated by TCRdb to the late 2010s). Notes on the research overall: A total of about 33 healthy Belgian adults, of whom 9 were CMV seropositive and approximately 24 were CMV seronegative, were included in the cohort. The study sequenced CD4+ memory TCRbeta repertoires of a Belgian cohort with known cytomegalovirus serostatus to replicate a published TCR-based CMV serostatus classifier.

Single viable CD3+CD4+CD8-CD45RO+ cells were sorted as memory CD4+ T cells on a FACSAria II. CMV serostatus was determined using a Roche Elecsys assay that detects serum IgG against CMV pp150, pp28, p38 and p52. After thawing, total CD4+ T cells were enriched by positive selection with CD4 magnetic microbeads. The samples came from a different study that was designed specifically to examine the CD4+ T cell memory repertoire. Peripheral blood mononuclear cells were isolated and cryopreserved according to standard operating procedures, and serum was stored at -80 degrees C. CD3-PerCP (BW264/56), CD4-APC (RPA-T4), CD45RO-PE (UCHT1) and CD8-Pacific Orange (3B5) antibodies were used for staining, and non-viable cells were excluded with Sytox blue. Study-wide conclusions, independent of this receptor: The results were read as suggesting that the CMV-associated TCR signature is, for the most part, present in the CD4+ memory repertoire. Among the approximately 160 previously reported CMV-associated TCRbeta sequences, some 67 showed up in the CD4+ memory repertoires, with each one found in between one and five individuals. For CMV serostatus prediction, a median bootstrapped AUC of 0.95 was reached with the original framework, and a median bootstrapped AUC of around 0.9 was reached with a US-trained random forest. A median bootstrapped AUC of roughly 0.95 with a 95% CI of 0.76-1.00 was achieved on the Belgian cohort by the original-framework classifier. Only CD4+CD45RO+ memory cells were sequenced, in contrast to the original study, in which naive and memory CD4+ and CD8+ populations were covered.

The Quick-DNA Microprep Kit was used to extract genomic DNA from the sorted cells. TCRbeta DNA was amplified with the immunoSEQ hsTCRbeta kit following the manufacturer's protocol. TCRbeta libraries were sequenced on an Illumina MiSeq instrument. Per the authors' processing: Removing out-of-frame sequences left fewer than 2.5 million distinct TCRbeta sequences, an average of approximately 65,000 per individual. Two values were used to score each individual: the count of some 150 previously reported CMV-associated TCRbeta sequences and the total count of productive distinct TCRbeta sequences. A beta-binomial model was reimplemented in Python, and scikit-learn random forests with default parameters were trained on data from the US cohort. Classifier performance on the Belgian cohort was summarized as median AUC with percentile confidence intervals calculated over 10,000 bootstrap iterations. Held by TCRdb, this immuneACCESS table contains in-frame sequences only and omits some clones. Under half of the omission traces to an unresolved V gene where checked; the cause of the rest is unknown. That table gives V, J and clone size, and the DNA gave D and trimming. Across this sample there are almost 55,000 clones, with around 81% seen only once. Jointly, the top ten make up more than 1.5% of the sample.

V is shortened by 7 bases, J by 1 base, and the region joining them spans 17 bases. CDR3 length: 15 amino acids, cysteine to phenylalanine. Solely the CDR3 DNA is kept, with 45 bases framed from the first base. CDR1 and CDR2 (MDHEN, SYDVKM) derive from the germline V gene. The origin of this receptor is an adult in good health and CMV-seronegative. Material for sequencing was memory CD4+ T cells from blood. The chain uses TRBV28 and TRBJ2-7, and possibly TRBD2, on 6 matching bases. The DNA reads TGTGCCAGCATTCCTCTCAAGGGACTTTCCTACGAGCAGTACTTC. Its protein reads: CASIPLKGLSYEQYF.